This TCR beta chain comes out of a study of blood T cell repertoires in COVID-19. Method: immunoSEQ multiplex PCR; TCRdb's copy keeps in-frame clones and lacks some. The table shows about 500,000 clones, with 70% to 90% occurring only once. There are 17 residues in the CDR3. From germline, CDR1 is SGHRS and CDR2 YFSETQ. J was trimmed by 1 base and V by 4 bases; bases with no gene match: 9. The chain combines TRBV5-1 with TRBJ1-3; TRBD1 aligns across 9 bases. This clonotype was obtained from a woman in her 50s with COVID-19, enrolled during active disease. What was sequenced was peripheral blood. Here the CDR3 DNA reads TGCGCCAGCAGCCTCGCCGGGACAGGGATTTCTGGAAACACCATATATTTT. It is translated as CASSLAGTGISGNTIYF. Combining the CDR3 with reference TRBV5-1 and TRBJ1-3 gives the whole variable domain KAGVTQTPRYLIKTRGQQVTLSCSPISGHRSVSWYQQTPGQGLQFLFEYFSETQRNKGNFPGRFSGRQFSNSRSEMNVSTLELGDSALYLCASSLAGTGISGNTIYFGEGSWLTVV.